This T cell receptor beta chain appears in the sequencing data of a study of blood T cells in healthy people across ages. Findings and limits, study-wide: Reliance upon unsorted PBMCs precluded definitive naive versus antigen-experienced comparison.

This clonotype was recorded a few times. No antigen is known for it. One junction end disagrees with the germline gene, perhaps due to a read error. The second PCR ran roughly 6 to 11 cycles with a sample-barcoded 5' primer and J-beta primers. TCRdb passed the 5' RACE reads through MiXCR, listing each CDR3 protein once. The sample lists approximately 760,000 distinct CDR3 sequences, roughly 25% seen once, with 9.4% in the top ten. This CDR3 has 11 amino acids. Germline V gives CDR1 KGHSH, CDR2 LQKENI. These sequences were also reported in another study, on T cells of mothers and their children. That publication notes: Per child, around 3 million TCR beta CDR3 reads were obtained, against over 9 million per mother.

The sample taken for sequencing was blood. J is TRBJ1-2 and V is TRBV18; D is uncertain. The receptor's source is a boy aged 10-17 years in good health. The CDR3 loop is CASSDTEDAFF. Written as DNA, the CDR3 is TGTGCCAGCTCCGATACAGAGGACGCCTTTTTC.